The source of this TCR beta chain is a study of read filtering for tumor transcriptome and immune sequencing. Study-level information: Transcriptome libraries were built from DNase-treated RNA. Study-level findings and limits: RNA-seq captured clonotypes less deeply and reliably than IR-seq.

At the time of active disease, bone marrow was collected from every patient. The table lists this clonotype with many counts. The antigen remains unidentified. Looked up from germline, CDR1 is KGHSH and CDR2 is LQKENI. V was shortened by 3 bases and J by 8 bases, with 13 bases between the two germline ends. This CDR3 comprises 13 residues. This library used roughly 0.4 ug RNA and molecular barcoded adaptors spanning alpha/delta and beta/gamma chains. TCRdb passed the reads through MiXCR, listing each CDR3 protein once. The table lists some 40,000 distinct CDR3 sequences, 12% of them singletons. The sample consisted of a population of CD138-negative cells sorted from bone marrow. The TCR was taken from a donor at least 40 years old with multiple myeloma. V gene TRBV18 combines with J gene TRBJ1-1; the D gene is possibly TRBD1 (6 bases). For the CDR3, the DNA is TGTGCCAGCTCACCCTACCGACAGGCCGAAGCTTTCTTT. This translates into CASSPYRQAEAFF.